The 13 T cell receptor beta chains given below trace back to one sample, sequenced in a study of blood T cell repertoires in COVID-19. Produced via immunoSEQ multiplex PCR; TCRdb's table is partial and in-frame only. The profile shows under 450,000 clones, approximately 86% of them singletons. The sequenced sample consisted of peripheral blood. All receptors derive from a woman between 55 and 75 years old with COVID-19, enrolled during active disease.

The chain links TRBV29-1 to TRBJ1-2, with TRBD1 matching 8 bases. Germline lookup yields CDR1 SQVTM and CDR2 ANQGSEA. V shed 3 bases and J 7 bases; nucleotides not matched to a gene: 13. The CDR3 covers 15 residues. The chain's CDR3 is CSVEDRASAGSGYTF. The CDR3 DNA follows: TGCAGCGTTGAGGACAGGGCGTCGGCGGGATCTGGCTACACCTTC.

This clone appeared many times. The chain employs TRBV19 and TRBJ2-7; tentatively, D is TRBD2 (5 bases). The CDR3 is made up of 13 amino acids. Trimming cost V 8 bases and J 2 bases, with 13 bases left between them. CDR1 is LNHDA and CDR2 is SQIVND in the germline V gene (reference sequence). The CDR3 DNA sequence: TGTGCCAGTGGATTGGACTCCACCTACGAGCAGTACTTC. Translated, it gives CASGLDSTYEQYF.

J is TRBJ1-1 and V is TRBV4-1, with 8 nucleotides matching TRBD1. The V gene end was trimmed by 1 base and the J gene end by 3 bases; junction bases not matched to a gene: 1. This CDR3 is built from 14 residues. Germline CDR1 MGHRA, CDR2 YSYEKL. The CDR3 spells CASSQGTGYTEAFF. The CDR3 bases are TGCGCCAGCAGCCAAGGGACAGGGTACACTGAAGCTTTCTTT.

The genes are TRBV7-7 and TRBJ2-7; no firm D call. With 5 bases removed from V and 1 base from J, the gap between germline ends came to 12 bases. In germline, CDR1 is SSHAT, CDR2 FNYEAQ (reference sequence). This CDR3 is 14 amino acids long. CDR3 sequence reads: CASSTSPGSYEQYF. The DNA for the CDR3 is TGTGCCAGCAGCACCAGCCCCGGGTCCTACGAGCAGTACTTC.

The J gene is TRBJ1-4, the V gene TRBV27, with 10 bases aligning to TRBD1. V lost 6 bases and J lost 7; bases outside the gene matches: 5. The CDR3 runs to 14 residues. CDR1 is MNHEY, CDR2 SMNVEV, per germline (reference sequence). CDR3 region: CASRRQGASEKLFF. For the CDR3, the DNA is TGTGCCAGCAGGAGACAGGGGGCGAGTGAAAAACTGTTTTTT.

The rearrangement links TRBV7-9 to TRBJ2-5; D unresolved. The germline gives CDR1 SEHNR, CDR2 FQNEAQ (reference sequence). The CDR3 runs 11 residues. The ends were cut back, 6 bases at V and 4 bases at J, with 6 bases in the middle. CDR3 loop: CASSFRETQYF. In nucleotides, the CDR3 is TGTGCCAGCAGTTTTCGAGAGACCCAGTACTTC.

The rearrangement links TRBV18 to TRBJ2-7; 10 bases agree with TRBD2. CDR1 and CDR2 from the germline V gene are KGHSH and LQKENI. This CDR3 is 15 amino acids long. The V segment lost 2 bases and the J segment 4 bases; nucleotides outside the gene matches: 5. The CDR3 sequence: CASSPISGGPYEQYF. The CDR3 DNA reads TGTGCCAGCTCACCAATTAGCGGGGGGCCTTACGAGCAGTACTTC. Full variable domain (rest looked up from reference TRBV18 and TRBJ2-7): NAGVMQNPRHLVRRRGQEARLRCSPMKGHSHVYWYRQLPEEGLKFMVYLQKENIIDESGMPKERFSAEFPKEGPSILRIQQVVRGDSAAYFCASSPISGGPYEQYFGPGTRLTVT.

This clone occurred once. The CDR3 reads CASRLGGDTEAFF. CDR3 nucleotide sequence: TGTGCCAGCAGACTCGGGGGGGACACTGAAGCTTTCTTT. The gene calls are TRBV12-3 or TRBV12-4 and TRBJ1-1, with D maybe TRBD1 (5 bases). V shed 6 bases and J shed 3 bases, with 11 bases lying between them. The CDR3 consists of 13 residues.

The chain carries TRBV20-1 and TRBJ2-3; D is undetermined. From germline, CDR1 is DFQATT and CDR2 SNEGSKA (reference sequence). V lost 6 bases and J 5 bases, leaving 6 bases between the germline ends. The CDR3 has 10 amino acids. The CDR3 DNA reads as TGCAGTGCCGCGAAAGATACGCAGTATTTT. This codes for CSAAKDTQYF.

The rearrangement links TRBV27 to TRBJ2-5; D gene ambiguous. V was trimmed by 4 bases and J by 1 base, leaving 10 bases between them. This CDR3 is built from 14 residues. Germline values: CDR1 MNHEY, CDR2 SMNVEV (reference sequence). DNA of the CDR3: TGTGCCAGCAGTTACAGCTACTCCCAAGAGACCCAGTACTTC. Translation: CASSYSYSQETQYF.

This sequence joins TRBV29-1 and TRBJ1-1; 8 bases are shared with TRBD1. The germline V gene encodes CDR1 SQVTM and CDR2 ANQGSEA. This CDR3 contains 13 residues. The junction had 7 bases not matched to a gene; V was cut back by 6 bases and J by 4 bases. The CDR3 DNA sequence: TGCAGCGTCAAAAATGACAGGGGCACTGAAGCTTTCTTT. Its translation is CSVKNDRGTEAFF.

The chain combines TRBV19 with TRBJ1-4; D gene unclear. This CDR3 is 16 amino acids long. Looked up from germline, CDR1 is LNHDA and CDR2 is SQIVND (reference sequence). V was shortened by 9 bases and J by 2 bases, with 19 bases between the two germline ends. The CDR3 protein is CASKRRRVETNEKLFF. For the CDR3, the DNA is TGTGCCAGCAAAAGGCGGAGGGTTGAGACTAATGAAAAACTGTTTTTT.

This chain connects TRBV7-9 to TRBJ1-2, with 8 nucleotides matching TRBD1. The trim removed 4 bases at V and 4 bases at J, leaving 17 bases unmatched. In germline, CDR1 is SEHNR, CDR2 FQNEAQ (reference sequence). CDR3 size: 18 residues. The CDR3 nucleotides are TGTGCCAGCAGCTCAACTAACCCGGGACAGGCACGTATCTATGGCTACACCTTC. This codes for CASSSTNPGQARIYGYTF.